This TCR beta chain was obtained from a study of graft-versus-host responses after intestinal transplantation. Study-wide context: All recipients were given anti-thymocyte globulin induction, and tacrolimus and steroids were then administered for three to four years. General study results and limits: Peak levels of circulating GvH clones tracked with early post-transplant HvG declines.

The CDR3 is 14 amino acids. Deletions cut 6 bases from V and 4 bases from J, with 15 bases between. The germline gives CDR1 SEHNR, CDR2 FQNEAQ (reference sequence). TCRdb's table, derived via immunoSEQ multiplex PCR, lists solely in-frame clones and lacks some. The table has 95,000 to 110,000 clones, approximately 84% seen once; the top ten hold over 0.7%. To note about this clone: Its antigen is unidentified.

V gene TRBV7-9 combines with J gene TRBJ2-5; D gene ambiguous. This sample comprised unstimulated CD4+ T cells sorted from spleen or lymph node cells, obtained before intestinal transplant. The TCR originated in a human donor who received an intestinal transplant. The chain's CDR3 is CASRTSVGAETQYF. CDR3 nucleotides: TGTGCCAGCAGGACATCTGTGGGTGCAGAGACCCAGTACTTC.